This TCR beta chain was observed in a study of blood T cell repertoires in COVID-19. Data came from immunoSEQ multiplex PCR; TCRdb stores just in-frame clones and leaves some out. Among 280,000 or so clones listed, around 90% were seen once. Residents of about 25 US areas, aged about 18 to 95 years, made up the participants. Per the germline V gene, CDR1 is SQVTM and CDR2 is ANQGSEA. The CDR3 loop spans 20 amino acids. The V gene end was trimmed by 0 bases and the J gene end by 3 bases; junction bases not matched to a gene: 20. The gene calls are TRBV29-1 and TRBJ2-1; TRBD2 matches 7 bases. The receptor was derived from a woman between 18 and 29 years old with acute COVID-19. Source material: PBMCs or T cells enriched from blood (not recorded which). CDR3 sequence (DNA): TGCAGCGTTGAAGATTTAGGCGGGAGTTCGTTCCAAGTCCTCTACAATGAGCAGTTCTTC. Translated: CSVEDLGGSSFQVLYNEQFF.